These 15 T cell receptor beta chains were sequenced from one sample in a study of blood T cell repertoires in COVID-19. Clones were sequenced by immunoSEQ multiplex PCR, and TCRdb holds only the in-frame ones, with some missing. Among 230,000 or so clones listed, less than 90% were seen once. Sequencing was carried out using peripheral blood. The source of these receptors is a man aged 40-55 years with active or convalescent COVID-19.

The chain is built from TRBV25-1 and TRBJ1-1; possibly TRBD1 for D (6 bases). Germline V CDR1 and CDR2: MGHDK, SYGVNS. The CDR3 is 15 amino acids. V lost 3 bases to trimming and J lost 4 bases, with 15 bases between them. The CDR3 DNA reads TGTGCCAGCAGTGATAGGTTGCGAGGGGGCACTGAAGCTTTCTTT. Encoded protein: CASSDRLRGGTEAFF.

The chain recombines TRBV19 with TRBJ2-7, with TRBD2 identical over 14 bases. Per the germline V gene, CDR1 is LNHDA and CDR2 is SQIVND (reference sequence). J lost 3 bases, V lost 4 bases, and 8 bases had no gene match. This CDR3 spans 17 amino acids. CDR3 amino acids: CASSRAGTSGSVYEQYF. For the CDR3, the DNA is TGTGCCAGTAGTAGGGCCGGGACTAGCGGGAGTGTCTACGAGCAGTACTTC.

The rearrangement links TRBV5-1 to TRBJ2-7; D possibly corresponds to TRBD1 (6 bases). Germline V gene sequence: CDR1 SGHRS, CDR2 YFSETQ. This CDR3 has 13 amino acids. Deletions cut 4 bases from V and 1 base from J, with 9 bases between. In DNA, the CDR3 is TGCGCCAGCAGCCGGACAGCTTCCTACGAGCAGTACTTC. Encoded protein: CASSRTASYEQYF.

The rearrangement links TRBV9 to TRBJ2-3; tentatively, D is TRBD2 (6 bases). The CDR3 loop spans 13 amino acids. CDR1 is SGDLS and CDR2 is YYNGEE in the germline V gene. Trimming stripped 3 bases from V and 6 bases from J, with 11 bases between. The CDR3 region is CASSDARGDTQYF. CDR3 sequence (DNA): TGTGCCAGCAGCGACGCCCGGGGGGATACGCAGTATTTT.

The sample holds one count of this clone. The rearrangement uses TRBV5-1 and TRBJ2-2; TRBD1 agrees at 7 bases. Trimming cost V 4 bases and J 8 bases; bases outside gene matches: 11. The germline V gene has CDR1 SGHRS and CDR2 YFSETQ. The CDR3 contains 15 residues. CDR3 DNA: TGCGCCAGCAGCCCTACAGGGGCCACTCGAGGGGAGCTGTTTTTT. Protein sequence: CASSPTGATRGELFF.

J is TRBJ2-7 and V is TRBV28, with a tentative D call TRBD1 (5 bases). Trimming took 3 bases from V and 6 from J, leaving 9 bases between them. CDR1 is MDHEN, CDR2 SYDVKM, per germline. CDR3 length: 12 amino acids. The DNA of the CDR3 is TGTGCCAGCAGTTTGCGCAGGGCCGAGCAGTACTTC. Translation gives CASSLRRAEQYF.

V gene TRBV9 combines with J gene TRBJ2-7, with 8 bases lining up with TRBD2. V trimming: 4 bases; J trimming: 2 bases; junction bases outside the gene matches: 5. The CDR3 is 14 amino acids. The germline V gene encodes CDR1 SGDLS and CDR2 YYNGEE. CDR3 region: CASSTGTRAYEQYF. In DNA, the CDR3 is TGTGCCAGCAGCACCGGGACTAGAGCCTACGAGCAGTACTTC.

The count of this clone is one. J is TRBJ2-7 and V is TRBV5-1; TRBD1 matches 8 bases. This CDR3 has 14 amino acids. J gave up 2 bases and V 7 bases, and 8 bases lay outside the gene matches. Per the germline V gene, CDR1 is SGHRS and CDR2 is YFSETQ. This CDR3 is CASAQTGGPYEQYF. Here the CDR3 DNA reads TGCGCCAGCGCCCAAACAGGGGGACCCTACGAGCAGTACTTC.

The CDR3 DNA reads as TGTGCCAGCAGTGCCCTAGGAAACACCGGGGAGCTGTTTTTT. This sequence encodes CASSALGNTGELFF. The chain couples TRBV6-4 to TRBJ2-2, with unresolved D. Germline CDR1 MRHNA, CDR2 SNTAGT. The length of the CDR3 is 14 residues. The germline V and J ends were trimmed by 4 bases and 2 bases, with 8 bases remaining between them.

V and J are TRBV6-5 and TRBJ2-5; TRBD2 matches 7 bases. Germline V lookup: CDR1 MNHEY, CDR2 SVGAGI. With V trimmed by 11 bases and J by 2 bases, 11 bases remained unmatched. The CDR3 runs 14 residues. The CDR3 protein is CAGETSLAQETQYF. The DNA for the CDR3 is TGTGCCGGAGAGACTAGCTTAGCTCAAGAGACCCAGTACTTC.

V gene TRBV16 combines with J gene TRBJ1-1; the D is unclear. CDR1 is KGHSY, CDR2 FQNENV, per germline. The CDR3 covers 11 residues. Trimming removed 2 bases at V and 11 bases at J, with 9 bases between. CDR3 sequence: CASSQNPVAFF. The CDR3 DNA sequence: TGTGCCAGCAGCCAAAATCCAGTCGCTTTCTTT.

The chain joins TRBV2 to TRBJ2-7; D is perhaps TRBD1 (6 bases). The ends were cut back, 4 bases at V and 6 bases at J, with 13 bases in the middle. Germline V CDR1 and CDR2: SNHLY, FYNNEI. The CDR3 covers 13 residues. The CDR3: CASSAGTPLEQYF. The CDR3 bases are TGTGCCAGCAGTGCCGGGACACCACTCGAGCAGTACTTC.

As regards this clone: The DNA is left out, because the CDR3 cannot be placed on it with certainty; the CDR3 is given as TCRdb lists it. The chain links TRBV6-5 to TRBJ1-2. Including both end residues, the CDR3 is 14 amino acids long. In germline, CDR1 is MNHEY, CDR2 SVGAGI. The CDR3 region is CASTVAAANYGYTF.

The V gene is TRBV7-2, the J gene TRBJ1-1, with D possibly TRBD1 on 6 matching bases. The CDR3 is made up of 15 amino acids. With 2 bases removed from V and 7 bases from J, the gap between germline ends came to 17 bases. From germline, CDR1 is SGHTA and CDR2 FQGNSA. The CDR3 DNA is TGTGCCAGCAGCTTATTAGTAGGGGGTTCCCTTGAAGCTTTCTTT. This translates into CASSLLVGGSLEAFF.

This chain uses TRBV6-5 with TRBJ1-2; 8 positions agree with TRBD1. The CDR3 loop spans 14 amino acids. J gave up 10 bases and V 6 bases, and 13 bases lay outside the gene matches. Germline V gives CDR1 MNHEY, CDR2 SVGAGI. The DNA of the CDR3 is TGTGCCAGCAGACCAGGGGGCGGATACCGCTTCTACACCTTC. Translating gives CASRPGGGYRFYTF.